The 9 T cell receptor beta chains given below trace back to one sample, sequenced in a study of blood T cell repertoires in COVID-19. This table comes from immunoSEQ multiplex PCR, and its TCRdb copy is limited to in-frame clones, with some not included. Seen here are around 100,000 clones, around 82% observed once, and the top ten hold 10% to 15%. The specimen sequenced was peripheral blood. Every receptor here comes from a human donor in a cohort sampled during active or convalescent COVID-19.

This clone appeared a single time. This chain links TRBV4-1 with TRBJ1-5, with 10 bases fitting TRBD1. The CDR3 totals 17 residues. Germline values: CDR1 MGHRA, CDR2 YSYEKL. The J segment lost 13 bases and the V segment lost 4 bases, leaving 19 bases of the junction unmatched. CDR3 amino acids: CASSPVTGGAGGRSQHF. The CDR3 DNA is TGCGCCAGCAGCCCCGTGACAGGGGGCGCGGGGGGCCGAAGTCAGCATTTT.

The V call is TRBV5-1, the J call TRBJ1-4; TRBD1 matches 7 bases. Germline trimming cut 5 bases from V and 3 bases from J; bases unmatched to any gene: 7. There are 15 residues in the CDR3. Per the germline V gene, CDR1 is SGHRS and CDR2 is YFSETQ. CDR3 region: CASRRKDRANEKLFF. DNA for the CDR3: TGCGCCAGCAGACGGAAAGACAGGGCTAATGAAAAACTGTTTTTT.

The CDR3 is CASSVRSGTSRNTIYF. The CDR3 region has the DNA TGTGCCAGCAGCGTAAGGTCTGGGACTAGCCGAAACACCATATATTTT. This rearrangement joins TRBV9 to TRBJ1-3; a weak D match, TRBD1 (5 bases). V was cut by 1 base and J by 5 bases, with 16 bases left in between. There are 16 residues in the CDR3. Germline CDR1 is SGDLS and CDR2 is YYNGEE.

This clone turned up a few times. Other DNA variants within this sample encode the same CDR3. The chain has TRBV5-1 and TRBJ1-1; 11 bases are shared with TRBD1. In germline, CDR1 is SGHRS, CDR2 YFSETQ. V was clipped by 3 bases and J by 5 bases; unmatched bases: 3. The CDR3 runs to 14 residues. The DNA of the CDR3 is TGCGCCAGCAGCTGGACAGGGGGCGGGACTGAAGCTTTCTTT. This gives the protein CASSWTGGGTEAFF.

V usage is TRBV6-1 and J usage is TRBJ1-2; 7 bases are shared with TRBD1. Trimming cost V 2 bases and J 2 bases; bases outside gene matches: 2. CDR1 MNHNS and CDR2 SASEGT come from the germline V gene. The CDR3 runs to 14 residues. CDR3 residues: CASSENRGNYGYTF. The CDR3 coding sequence is TGTGCCAGCAGTGAAAACAGGGGAAACTATGGCTACACCTTC.

The V gene is TRBV5-1, the J gene TRBJ2-1, with TRBD1 matching 8 bases. J lost 2 bases, V lost 4 bases, and 11 bases had no gene match. In germline, CDR1 is SGHRS, CDR2 YFSETQ. CDR3 length equals 17 residues. CDR3 loop: CASSQTSGTGTYNEQFF. CDR3 bases: TGCGCCAGCAGCCAGACCTCCGGGACAGGTACCTACAATGAGCAGTTCTTC. Together with reference TRBV5-1 and TRBJ2-1, the CDR3 gives the full variable domain: KAGVTQTPRYLIKTRGQQVTLSCSPISGHRSVSWYQQTPGQGLQFLFEYFSETQRNKGNFPGRFSGRQFSNSRSEMNVSTLELGDSALYLCASSQTSGTGTYNEQFFGPGTRLTVL.

The chain uses TRBV10-3 and TRBJ1-4; 7 bases agree with TRBD1. Germline V gives CDR1 ENHRY, CDR2 SYGVKD. V lost 2 bases and J lost 6; bases outside the gene matches: 0. The CDR3 totals 13 residues. The CDR3 here is CAISEGQDEKLFF. CDR3 in DNA: TGTGCCATCAGTGAGGGACAGGATGAAAAACTGTTTTTT.

The chain has TRBV27 and TRBJ2-7; 9 bases align to TRBD1. The germline CDR1 and CDR2 sequences are MNHEY and SMNVEV (reference sequence). The CDR3 runs to 18 residues. With V trimmed by 6 bases and J by 6 bases, 21 bases remained unmatched. CDR3 protein: CASRLSSGQGFFLSEQYF. CDR3 in DNA: TGTGCCAGCAGATTAAGTTCGGGACAGGGTTTTTTTCTTTCCGAGCAGTACTTC.

This clone is a singleton in its sample. This chain joins TRBV6-2 or TRBV6-3 and TRBJ1-2; D gene unclear. Germline CDR1 and CDR2: MNHEY and SVGEGT. Trimming stripped 2 bases from V and 3 bases from J, with 7 bases between. The CDR3 loop spans 13 amino acids. CDR3 region: CASSYRLYYGYTF. The CDR3 coding sequence is TGTGCCAGCAGTTACCGGTTATACTATGGCTACACCTTC.